These 26 T cell receptor beta chains originate from one sample sequenced in a study of cytomegalovirus exposure and HLA in healthy donors. Vbeta (60) and Jbeta (13) primers were used in the PCR. The assay was immunoSEQ multiplex PCR, and TCRdb's table has in-frame clones only and misses some. The sample has 120,000 to 150,000 clones, roughly four fifths seen once. The material sequenced was PBMCs. These receptors were taken from a male donor in good health and CMV-seronegative.

This sequence joins TRBV7-2 and TRBJ1-1; D not certain. V was clipped by 0 bases and J by 7 bases, with 15 bases between them. This CDR3 has 15 amino acids. Germline V gene sequence: CDR1 SGHTA, CDR2 FQGNSA. The CDR3 bases are TGTGCCAGCAGCTTAGCGGGCTTTAAGGAGGATGAAGCTTTCTTT. Its protein is CASSLAGFKEDEAFF.

The chain joins TRBV27 to TRBJ1-2; D may be TRBD1 (6 bases). This CDR3 has 14 amino acids. Trimming took 0 bases from V and 8 from J, leaving 13 bases between them. Germline V gene sequence: CDR1 MNHEY, CDR2 SMNVEV (reference sequence). This CDR3 reads CASSLSNRVSGYTF. CDR3 DNA sequence: TGTGCCAGCAGTTTATCCAACAGGGTTAGCGGCTACACCTTC.

The V and J genes are TRBV15 and TRBJ2-5; weak D call: TRBD1 (6 bases). Germline V lookup: CDR1 LNHNV, CDR2 YYDKDF (reference sequence). The germline V and J ends were trimmed by 3 bases and 0 bases, with 11 bases remaining between them. This CDR3 spans 15 amino acids. CDR3: CATSRGPGDQETQYF. In nucleotides, the CDR3 is TGTGCCACCAGCAGGGGCCCAGGGGACCAAGAGACCCAGTACTTC. Complete variable domain (other parts from reference TRBV15 and TRBJ2-5): DAMVIQNPRYQVTQFGKPVTLSCSQTLNHNVMYWYQQKSSQAPKLLFHYYDKDFNNEADTPDNFQSRRPNTSFCFLDIRSPGLGDTAMYLCATSRGPGDQETQYFGPGTRLLVL.

As for this clone: An end of the junction does not agree with germline; a read error may underlie this. The CDR3 nucleotides are TGTGCCAGCTCACCAGGCCAGGGATCAAGGTTTAACGACTTC. Protein: CASSPGQGSRFNDF. This chain uses TRBV18 with TRBJ2-5, with D tentatively TRBD1 (5 bases). The CDR3 is 14 amino acids. Germline V lookup: CDR1 KGHSH, CDR2 LQKENI.

This clone was counted a few times. The chain recombines TRBV28 with TRBJ2-3; the match to TRBD2 covers 10 bases. CDR3 length: 17 amino acids. Germline-derived CDR1 and CDR2 are MDHEN and SYDVKM. The J segment lost 4 bases and the V segment lost 1 base, leaving 8 bases of the junction unmatched. CDR3 sequence: CASSLLSASGSADTQYF. As DNA, the CDR3 is TGTGCCAGCAGTTTATTGTCTGCTAGCGGGAGTGCAGATACGCAGTATTTT.

V usage is TRBV7-9 and J usage is TRBJ2-5; 15 nucleotides align to TRBD2. The CDR3 contains 19 residues. Per the germline V gene, CDR1 is SEHNR and CDR2 is FQNEAQ (reference sequence). After removal of 2 bases from V and 1 base from J, the junction contained 8 bases not matched to a gene. CDR3 coding DNA: TGTGCCAGCAGCTTACCGGGGACTAGCGGGGGGCACGTCCAAGAGACCCAGTACTTC. It codes for CASSLPGTSGGHVQETQYF.

This chain uses TRBV11-3 with TRBJ2-2; D is undetermined. The CDR3 is made up of 14 amino acids. Trimming stripped 5 bases from V and 1 base from J, with 8 bases between. Per germline, CDR1 SGHNT and CDR2 YENEEA. The CDR3 DNA is TGTGCCAGCAGCCGTTTTCGGAACACCGGGGAGCTGTTTTTT. Translation: CASSRFRNTGELFF.

The V gene is TRBV5-1, the J gene TRBJ2-1, with 12 bases identical to TRBD2. The germline V gene has CDR1 SGHRS and CDR2 YFSETQ. V dropped 4 bases and J dropped 2; count of bases not matched to a gene: 10. CDR3 length equals 18 residues. CDR3 region: CASSPGTSGLNPYNEQFF. DNA of the CDR3: TGCGCCAGCAGCCCCGGGACTAGCGGGTTGAATCCCTACAATGAGCAGTTCTTC.

A single count supports this clone. This chain's CDR3 is CASSKSDSEQYF. CDR3 DNA: TGTGCCAGTAGTAAATCTGACTCGGAGCAGTACTTC. The rearrangement links TRBV19 to TRBJ2-7; D gene ambiguous. Trimming removed 4 bases from V and 7 bases from J, with 11 bases in between. The CDR3 is made up of 12 amino acids. CDR1 is LNHDA, CDR2 SQIVND, per germline (reference sequence).

The chain carries TRBV9 and TRBJ1-2; D not certain. The V end lost 3 bases, the J end lost 8 bases, and 11 bases lay between the germline ends. The CDR3 covers 12 residues. Looked up from germline, CDR1 is SGDLS and CDR2 is YYNGEE. The CDR3 DNA sequence: TGTGCCAGCAGCGACCAGGTTTACGGCTACACCTTC. It is translated as CASSDQVYGYTF.

The genes are TRBV28 and TRBJ2-4, with 7 positions matching TRBD1. Per the germline V gene, CDR1 is MDHEN and CDR2 is SYDVKM. Trimming cost V 6 bases and J 8 bases; bases outside gene matches: 25. The CDR3 length is 19 residues. This chain's CDR3 is CASSTLSGRGITLTDIQYF. The CDR3 nucleotides read TGTGCCAGCAGCACACTTAGTGGCAGGGGGATTACCTTGACGGACATTCAGTACTTC.

The chain joins TRBV5-4 to TRBJ2-3; the match to TRBD2 covers 7 bases. From germline, CDR1 is SGHNT and CDR2 YYREEE (reference sequence). The CDR3 extends over 17 amino acids. V was clipped by 1 base and J by 0 bases; unmatched bases: 8. The CDR3 sequence: CASSLLGGGISTDTQYF. CDR3 DNA sequence: TGTGCCAGCAGCTTGTTGGGGGGGGGAATTAGCACAGATACGCAGTATTTT.

This chain connects TRBV18 to TRBJ2-7, with D perhaps matching TRBD1 (6 bases). Per germline, CDR1 KGHSH and CDR2 LQKENI. The CDR3 runs 14 residues. The V end lost 2 bases, the J end lost 7 bases, and 15 bases lay between the germline ends. In nucleotides, the CDR3 is TGTGCCAGCTCACCAACGACAGGAATCGGAGAGCAGTACTTC. Its translation: CASSPTTGIGEQYF.

CDR3 DNA sequence: TGTGCCAGCAGTTCCGCCGGGACAGATATTAACAATGAGCAGTTCTTC. The encoded protein is CASSSAGTDINNEQFF. The chain couples TRBV28 to TRBJ2-1, with 7 bases matching TRBD1. Germline CDR1 and CDR2: MDHEN and SYDVKM. Losses at the gene ends were 4 bases for V and 5 bases for J; bases not matched to a gene: 11. The CDR3 consists of 16 residues.

The sample holds a few counts of this clone. J is TRBJ2-3 and V is TRBV2; 7 bases line up with TRBD2. The V segment lost 4 bases and the J segment 6 bases; nucleotides outside the gene matches: 16. Per germline, CDR1 SNHLY and CDR2 FYNNEI. This CDR3 contains 17 residues. The CDR3 protein is CASSGSHGRARTDTQYF. The CDR3 nucleotides read TGTGCCAGCAGTGGCTCTCATGGGAGGGCCCGTACGGATACGCAGTATTTT.

This clone was counted between two and nine times. The chain couples TRBV14 to TRBJ1-1, with D possibly TRBD1 on 5 matching bases. CDR3 size: 16 residues. CDR1 is SGHDN, CDR2 FVKESK, per germline. V was shortened by 4 bases and J by 1 base, with 16 bases between the two germline ends. CDR3 in amino acids: CASSRPGILQNTEAFF. CDR3 DNA sequence: TGTGCCAGCAGCCGACCAGGGATACTCCAGAACACTGAAGCTTTCTTT.

The chain is built from TRBV5-1 and TRBJ2-1; tentative D call: TRBD1 (9 bases). Germline assignment: CDR1 SGHRS and CDR2 YFSETQ. CDR3 length: 16 residues. V lost 3 bases and J 5 bases, leaving 18 bases between the germline ends. CDR3 nucleotides: TGCGCCAGCAGCTCGGGGGGGACAGGGACCCACAATGAGCAGTTCTTC. It codes for CASSSGGTGTHNEQFF. The whole variable domain, remainder taken from reference TRBV5-1 and TRBJ2-1, is KAGVTQTPRYLIKTRGQQVTLSCSPISGHRSVSWYQQTPGQGLQFLFEYFSETQRNKGNFPGRFSGRQFSNSRSEMNVSTLELGDSALYLCASSSGGTGTHNEQFFGPGTRLTVL.

The gene calls are TRBV5-4 and TRBJ2-3; D call uncertain. The V and J ends lost 1 base and 0 bases respectively, with 12 bases between them. The germline gives CDR1 SGHNT, CDR2 YYREEE (reference sequence). This CDR3 has 16 residues. Here the CDR3 DNA reads TGTGCCAGCAGCTTGAGGTCTAGTTTCAGCACAGATACGCAGTATTTT. This encodes CASSLRSSFSTDTQYF.

This clone showed up just once. The CDR3 reads CATWTGYNEKLFF. The CDR3 nucleotides read TGTGCCACCTGGACAGGGTATAATGAAAAACTGTTTTTT. J is TRBJ1-4 and V is TRBV6-6; 8 positions agree with TRBD1. Trimming at V came to 10 bases and at J to 4 bases, leaving 5 bases not matched to a gene. The CDR3 covers 13 residues. Germline V gives CDR1 MNHNY, CDR2 SVGAGI (reference sequence).

The rearrangement links TRBV9 to TRBJ2-7, with a possible D match to TRBD2 (6 bases). V lost 4 bases, J lost 6 bases, and 26 bases lay in between. CDR3 length equals 17 residues. Germline values: CDR1 SGDLS, CDR2 YYNGEE. The CDR3 sequence is CASSPSPPGVRQLEQYF. The CDR3 nucleotides read TGTGCCAGCAGCCCTTCACCACCGGGGGTTCGACAGCTCGAGCAGTACTTC.

The genes are TRBV9 and TRBJ2-7, with D possibly matching TRBD2 (5 bases). Trimming shortened V by 0 bases and J by 2 bases, and 9 bases separated the two germline ends. Germline V CDR1 and CDR2: SGDLS, YYNGEE. This CDR3 is 14 amino acids long. DNA for the CDR3: TGTGCCAGCAGCGTAGCGAGCGGAACCTACGAGCAGTACTTC. It specifies CASSVASGTYEQYF. Full variable domain (rest looked up from reference TRBV9 and TRBJ2-7): DSGVTQTPKHLITATGQRVTLRCSPRSGDLSVYWYQQSLDQGLQFLIQYYNGEERAKGNILERFSAQQFPDLHSELNLSSLELGDSALYFCASSVASGTYEQYFGPGTRLTVT.

The V gene is TRBV9, the J gene TRBJ2-5; D might be TRBD2 (6 bases). V lost 4 bases and J 3 bases, leaving 16 bases between the germline ends. Looked up from germline, CDR1 is SGDLS and CDR2 is YYNGEE. CDR3 length equals 15 residues. The CDR3 loop reads CASSPIGGEKETQYF. In DNA, the CDR3 is TGTGCCAGCAGCCCAATAGGAGGGGAAAAAGAGACCCAGTACTTC.

CDR3 residues: CASSLGQLNTEAFF. The CDR3 DNA follows: TGTGCCAGCAGCTTAGGACAACTCAACACTGAAGCTTTCTTT. The chain is built from TRBV7-9 and TRBJ1-1; D remains unclear. The CDR3 has 14 amino acids. The V gene's germline CDR1 is SEHNR and CDR2 FQNEAQ (reference sequence). V lost 1 base and J 2 bases, leaving 8 bases between the germline ends.

This clone was recorded once. The genes are TRBV7-9 and TRBJ1-3; a possible D gene is TRBD1 (5 bases). The germline V gene encodes CDR1 SEHNR and CDR2 FQNEAQ (reference sequence). Trimming shortened V by 4 bases and J by 1 base, and 11 bases separated the two germline ends. The CDR3 runs to 15 residues. The CDR3: CASSSLGGSGNTIYF. DNA of the CDR3: TGTGCCAGCAGCTCCCTCGGGGGTTCTGGAAACACCATATATTTT.

There are a few counts of this clone. The chain is built from TRBV15 and TRBJ1-2, with 9 bases that match TRBD1. The ends lost 1 base at V and 4 bases at J; junction bases unmatched: 7. The CDR3 runs to 16 residues. Looked up from germline, CDR1 is LNHNV and CDR2 is YYDKDF (reference sequence). CDR3 DNA sequence: TGTGCCACCAGCAGAGCTCCGGGACAGGGAAGCTATGGCTACACCTTC. Translating it yields CATSRAPGQGSYGYTF. Complete variable domain (other parts from reference TRBV15 and TRBJ1-2): DAMVIQNPRYQVTQFGKPVTLSCSQTLNHNVMYWYQQKSSQAPKLLFHYYDKDFNNEADTPDNFQSRRPNTSFCFLDIRSPGLGDTAMYLCATSRAPGQGSYGYTFGSGTRLTVV.

The chain carries TRBV7-9 and TRBJ1-2, with D tentatively TRBD1 (5 bases). V shed 8 bases and J shed 8 bases, with 24 bases lying between them. This CDR3 has 15 amino acids. Germline loops: CDR1 SEHNR, CDR2 FQNEAQ (reference sequence). CDR3 in DNA: TGTGCCAGCGGCGGGACTAAGGGACTTGGGGGAGGCTACACCTTC. It is translated as CASGGTKGLGGGYTF.